Listed here are 4 T cell receptor beta chains from one sample, sequenced in a study of blood T cell repertoires in COVID-19. Generated by immunoSEQ multiplex PCR, the TCRdb table keeps only in-frame clones and is missing some. The sample lists some 170,000 clones; approximately 85% were seen once. Material for sequencing was PBMCs or T cells enriched from blood (not recorded which). These receptors came from a man aged 35 to 55 who had recovered from COVID-19.

The chain has TRBV30 and TRBJ1-6; 10 bases fit TRBD1. V trimming: 3 bases; J trimming: 7 bases; junction bases outside the gene matches: 0. Germline-derived CDR1 and CDR2 are GTSNPN and SVGIG (reference sequence). The CDR3 loop spans 13 amino acids. The CDR3 bases are TGTGCCTGGAGGGGACAGGGGAATTCACCCCTCCACTTT. It specifies CAWRGQGNSPLHF.

The CDR3 loop is CAWSVLVEAFF. In DNA form, the CDR3 reads TGTGCCTGGAGTGTTCTAGTTGAAGCTTTCTTT. The V call is TRBV30, the J call TRBJ1-1; D ambiguous. CDR3 length: 11 residues. Germline-derived CDR1 and CDR2 are GTSNPN and SVGIG (reference sequence). V lost 0 bases and J lost 7, with 6 bases in between. Drawing the rest from reference TRBV30 and TRBJ1-1, the complete variable domain is SQTIHQWPATLVQPVGSPLSLECTVEGTSNPNLYWYRQAAGRGLQLLFYSVGIGQISSEVPQNLSASRPQDRQFILSSKKLLLSDSGFYLCAWSVLVEAFFGQGTRLTVV.

The chain combines TRBV11-2 with TRBJ1-2; D is uncertain. The germline V gene encodes CDR1 SGHAT and CDR2 FQNNGV. The CDR3 loop spans 13 amino acids. V lost 2 bases and J 14 bases, leaving 18 bases between the germline ends. The CDR3 loop reads CASSLNRGYSETF. The CDR3 bases are TGTGCCAGCAGCTTAAATCGTGGATATTCGGAGACCTTC.

This CDR3 reads CAWSDSGRRNQPQHF. CDR3 nucleotide sequence: TGTGCCTGGAGTGACTCAGGGAGGCGCAATCAGCCCCAGCATTTT. The chain employs TRBV30 and TRBJ1-5, with a possible D match to TRBD1 (5 bases). Trimming took 1 base from V and 2 from J, leaving 12 bases between them. This CDR3 region has 15 residues. Germline V gives CDR1 GTSNPN, CDR2 SVGIG (reference sequence).